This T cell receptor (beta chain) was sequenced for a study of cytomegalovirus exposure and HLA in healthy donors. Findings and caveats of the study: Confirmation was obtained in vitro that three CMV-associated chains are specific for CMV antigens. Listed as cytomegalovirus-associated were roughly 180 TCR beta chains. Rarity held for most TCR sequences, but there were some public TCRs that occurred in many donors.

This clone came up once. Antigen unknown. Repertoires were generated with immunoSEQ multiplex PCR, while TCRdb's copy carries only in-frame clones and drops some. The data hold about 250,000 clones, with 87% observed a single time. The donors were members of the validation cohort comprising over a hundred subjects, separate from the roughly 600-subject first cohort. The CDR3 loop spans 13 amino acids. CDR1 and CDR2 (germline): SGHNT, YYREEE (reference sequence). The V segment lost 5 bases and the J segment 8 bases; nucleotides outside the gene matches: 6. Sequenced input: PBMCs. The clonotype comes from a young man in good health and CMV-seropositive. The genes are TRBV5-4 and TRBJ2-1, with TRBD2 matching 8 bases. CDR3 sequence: CASSPGGAHEQFF. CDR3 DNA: TGTGCCAGCAGTCCCGGGGGGGCACATGAGCAGTTCTTC.